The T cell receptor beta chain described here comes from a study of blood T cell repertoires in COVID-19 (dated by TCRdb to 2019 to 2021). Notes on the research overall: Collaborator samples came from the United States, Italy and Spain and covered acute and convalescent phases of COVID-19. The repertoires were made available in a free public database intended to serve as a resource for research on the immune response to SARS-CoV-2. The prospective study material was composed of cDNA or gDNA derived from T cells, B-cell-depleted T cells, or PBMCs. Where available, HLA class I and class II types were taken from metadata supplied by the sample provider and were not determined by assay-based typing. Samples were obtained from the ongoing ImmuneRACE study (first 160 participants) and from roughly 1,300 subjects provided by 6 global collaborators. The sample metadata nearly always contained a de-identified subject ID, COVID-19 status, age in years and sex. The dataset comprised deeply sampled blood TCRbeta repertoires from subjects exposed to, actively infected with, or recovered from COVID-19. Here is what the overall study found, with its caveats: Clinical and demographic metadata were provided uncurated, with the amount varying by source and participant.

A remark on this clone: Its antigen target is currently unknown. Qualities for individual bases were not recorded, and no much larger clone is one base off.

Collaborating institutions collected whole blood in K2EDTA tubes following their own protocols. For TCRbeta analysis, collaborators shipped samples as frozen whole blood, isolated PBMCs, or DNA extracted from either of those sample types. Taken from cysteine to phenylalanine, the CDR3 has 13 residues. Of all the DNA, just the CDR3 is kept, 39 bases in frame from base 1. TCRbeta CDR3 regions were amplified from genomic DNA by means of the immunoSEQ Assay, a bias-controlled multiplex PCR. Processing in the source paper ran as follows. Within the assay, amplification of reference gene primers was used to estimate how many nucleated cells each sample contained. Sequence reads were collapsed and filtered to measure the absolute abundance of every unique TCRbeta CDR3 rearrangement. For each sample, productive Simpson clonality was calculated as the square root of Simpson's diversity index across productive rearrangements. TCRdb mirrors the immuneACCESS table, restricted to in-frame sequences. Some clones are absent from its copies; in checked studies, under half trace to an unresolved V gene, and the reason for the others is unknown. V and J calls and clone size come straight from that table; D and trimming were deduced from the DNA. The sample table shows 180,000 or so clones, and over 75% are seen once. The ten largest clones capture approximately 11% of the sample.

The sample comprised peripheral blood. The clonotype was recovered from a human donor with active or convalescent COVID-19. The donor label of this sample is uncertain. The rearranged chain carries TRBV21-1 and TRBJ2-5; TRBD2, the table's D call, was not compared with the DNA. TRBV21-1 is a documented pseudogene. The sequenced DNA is TGTGCCAGCAGCAATAGCCGAGGAGAGACCCAGTACTTC. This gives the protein CASSNSRGETQYF.